The rows below give T cell receptor beta chains drawn from one sample of a study of control samples from healthy donors and cancer patients. The data were produced by immunoSEQ multiplex PCR, yet TCRdb's version contains in-frame clones alone and is incomplete. This table holds some 96,000 clones, about 88% found once. The sequenced sample consisted of blood. The receptors were sampled from a woman between 50 and 59 years old in good health. CDR3s include the opening cysteine and the closing phenylalanine or tryptophan. A D gene is named only where the DNA matches it firmly. Part of the rows lack a size; the others show once, few, many or a class for expanded clones.

CDR3	DNA	length	size	J	D	V
CASSSSTGRSNSPLHF	-	16	few	TRBJ1-6	-	TRBV6-5
CASRERTSGSPLQETQYF	TGTGCCAGCAGAGAAAGGACTAGCGGGAGCCCGCTCCAAGAGACCCAGTACTTC	18	once	TRBJ2-5	TRBD2	TRBV6-1
CASNRGGANVLTF	TGTGCCAGCAACAGGGGGGGGGCCAACGTCCTGACTTTC	13	-	TRBJ2-6	TRBD1	TRBV6-5
CASSKDYFTDTQYF	TGTGCCAGTAGTAAGGACTATTTCACAGATACGCAGTATTTT	14	-	TRBJ2-3	-	TRBV19
CASSGQGAKAVLREFF	-	16	once	TRBJ2-1	-	TRBV27
CASSSRQGATGELFF	TGCGCCAGCAGCTCGAGACAGGGGGCAACCGGGGAGCTGTTTTTT	15	-	TRBJ2-2	TRBD1	TRBV5-1
CASRTGADTQYF	TGTGCCAGCAGGACAGGGGCAGATACGCAGTATTTT	12	-	TRBJ2-3	TRBD1	TRBV19
CASKGRRTNTEAFF	TGTGCCAGCAAGGGACGGAGAACAAACACTGAAGCTTTCTTT	14	-	TRBJ1-1	-	TRBV7-2
CASSGTNTDTQYF	TGTGCCAGCAGTGGTACTAACACAGATACGCAGTATTTT	13	-	TRBJ2-3	-	TRBV2
CATSRDVEKPQHF	TGTGCCACCAGCAGAGATGTAGAGAAGCCCCAGCATTTT	13	-	TRBJ1-5	-	TRBV15
CASSLAGSYGYTF	TGTGCCAGCAGCTTGGCAGGGAGTTATGGCTACACCTTC	13	-	TRBJ1-2	-	TRBV5-5
CASSPPGIQETQYF	TGTGCCAGCTCACCACCGGGCATCCAAGAGACCCAGTACTTC	14	-	TRBJ2-5	-	TRBV18
CASSRGPMASNEQFF	TGTGCCAGCTCCCGTGGGCCAATGGCGAGCAATGAGCAGTTCTTC	15	-	TRBJ2-1	-	TRBV18
CASSPGTVSNEQFF	TGTGCCAGCAGCCCCGGGACAGTTTCCAATGAGCAGTTCTTC	14	once	TRBJ2-1	TRBD1	TRBV7-2
CASSTRTTQETQYF	TGTGCCAGTAGTACCCGGACAACCCAAGAGACCCAGTACTTC	14	-	TRBJ2-5	-	TRBV19
CASSFKSGAGNTEAFF	TGCGCCAGCAGCTTTAAGTCTGGGGCAGGGAACACTGAAGCTTTCTTT	16	-	TRBJ1-1	-	TRBV5-1
CSVEGLAATGELFF	TGCAGCGTGGAGGGACTAGCGGCCACCGGGGAGCTGTTTTTT	14	-	TRBJ2-2	TRBD2	TRBV29-1
CSARPDRGYTF	TGCAGTGCTAGACCGGACAGGGGGTACACCTTC	11	-	TRBJ1-2	TRBD1	TRBV20-1
CASSERVGTANYGYTF	TGTGCCAGCAGTGAAAGGGTAGGGACAGCAAACTATGGCTACACCTTC	16	-	TRBJ1-2	TRBD1	TRBV6-1
CASRLSGTGNTEAFF	TGTGCCAGCAGGCTCTCCGGGACGGGGAACACTGAAGCTTTCTTT	15	-	TRBJ1-1	-	TRBV27
CASSPGAGVGTEAFF	TGTGCCAGCAGCCCCGGGGCGGGTGTAGGCACTGAAGCTTTCTTT	15	-	TRBJ1-1	-	TRBV28
CSATNVYGYTF	TGCAGCGCCACAAATGTCTATGGCTACACCTTC	11	-	TRBJ1-2	-	TRBV29-1
CSASRPQANYGYTF	TGCAGTGCTAGTCGACCGCAGGCTAACTATGGCTACACCTTC	14	few	TRBJ1-2	-	TRBV20-1
CASSPDSFWGYTF	TGTGCCAGCAGCCCGGACAGTTTCTGGGGCTACACCTTC	13	once	TRBJ1-2	-	TRBV14
CASSQGARNTEAFF	TGCGCCAGCAGCCAAGGAGCGCGGAACACTGAAGCTTTCTTT	14	-	TRBJ1-1	-	TRBV4-1
CASSLSGGPQGSPLHF	TGTGCCAGCAGTTTGTCAGGAGGGCCTCAGGGTTCACCCCTCCACTTT	16	-	TRBJ1-6	-	TRBV6-5